These 2 T cell receptor beta chains came from one sample sequenced in a study of OX40 agonist ivuxolimab in advanced cancers. Profiling relied on immunoSEQ multiplex PCR, and the TCRdb table lists in-frame clones only, not all of them. The sample shows some 74,000 clones, approximately 85% of them seen only once. The sequencing here drew on CD4+ or CD8+ T cells sorted from blood, taken in a trial of the OX40 agonist ivuxolimab. The receptors come from an adult with an advanced solid tumor such as melanoma, head and neck, liver or kidney cancer.

A few counts support this clone. The J gene is TRBJ2-7, the V gene TRBV20-1, with a possible D match to TRBD1 (6 bases). This CDR3 has 11 residues. The germline gives CDR1 DFQATT, CDR2 SNEGSKA (reference sequence). Trimming took off 6 bases at V and 5 bases at J, with 11 bases between the two ends. In DNA, the CDR3 is TGCAGTGCCAACAGGGTCGACGAGCAGTACTTC. Translation gives CSANRVDEQYF.

This chain links TRBV9 with TRBJ1-4; unclear D gene. Germline loops: CDR1 SGDLS, CDR2 YYNGEE. This CDR3 is built from 14 residues. Trimming cost V 4 bases and J 3 bases, with 10 bases left between them. The CDR3 loop reads CASSPLESNEKLFF. The CDR3 DNA reads TGTGCCAGCAGCCCCCTTGAATCTAATGAAAAACTGTTTTTT.